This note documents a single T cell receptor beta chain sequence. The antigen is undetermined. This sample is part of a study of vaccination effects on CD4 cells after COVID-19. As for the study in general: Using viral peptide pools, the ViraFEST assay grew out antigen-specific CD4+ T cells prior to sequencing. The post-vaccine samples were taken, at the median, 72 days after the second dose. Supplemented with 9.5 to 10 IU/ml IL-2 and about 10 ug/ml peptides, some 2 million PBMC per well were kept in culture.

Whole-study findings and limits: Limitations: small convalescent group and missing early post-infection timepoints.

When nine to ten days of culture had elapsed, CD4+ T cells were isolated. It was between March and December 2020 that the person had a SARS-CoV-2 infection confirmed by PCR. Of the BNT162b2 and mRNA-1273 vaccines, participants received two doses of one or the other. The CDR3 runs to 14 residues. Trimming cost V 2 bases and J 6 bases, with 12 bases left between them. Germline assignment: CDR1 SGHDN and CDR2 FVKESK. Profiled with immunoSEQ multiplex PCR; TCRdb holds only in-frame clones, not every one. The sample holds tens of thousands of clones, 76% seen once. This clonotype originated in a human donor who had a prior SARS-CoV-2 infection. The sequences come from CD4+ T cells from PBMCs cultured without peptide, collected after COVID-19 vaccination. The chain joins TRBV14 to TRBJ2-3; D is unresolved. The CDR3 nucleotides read TGTGCCAGCAGCCAATTAAGAGTCGGCGATACGCAGTATTTT. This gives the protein CASSQLRVGDTQYF.